The 16 T cell receptor beta chains in this list originate from one sample, sequenced in a study of cytomegalovirus exposure and HLA in healthy donors. The PCR employed 60 Vbeta primers together with 13 Jbeta primers. Profiled with immunoSEQ multiplex PCR; TCRdb holds only in-frame clones, not every one. The sample lists some 130,000 clones, less than 85% occurring once. The sequencing sample was made of PBMCs. Every receptor here comes from a male donor in good health and CMV-seronegative.

This clone was recorded once. V and J are TRBV5-5 and TRBJ1-5, with unresolved D. V was pared by 4 bases and J by 7 bases, with 15 bases between. The germline gives CDR1 SGHKS, CDR2 YYEKEE (reference sequence). This CDR3 has 14 residues. The CDR3 bases are TGTGCCAGCAGCCTGGCACTAGTGAGGCAGCCCCAGCATTTT. It encodes CASSLALVRQPQHF.

The gene calls are TRBV12-5 and TRBJ2-7; D gene unclear. Trimming cost V 5 bases and J 1 base, with 6 bases left between them. The CDR3 loop spans 12 amino acids. Looked up from germline, CDR1 is LGHNT and CDR2 is FRNRAP. The CDR3 loop reads CASGPSSYEQYF. CDR3 DNA sequence: TGTGCTAGTGGTCCCAGTTCCTACGAGCAGTACTTC.

DNA for the CDR3: TGTGCCAGTAGCAGGACAGGGGGAAATGAAAAACTGTTTTTT. This translates into CASSRTGGNEKLFF. The chain employs TRBV19 and TRBJ1-4, with 10 bases identical to TRBD1. The V gene's germline CDR1 is LNHDA and CDR2 SQIVND (reference sequence). There are 14 residues in the CDR3. With V trimmed by 6 bases and J by 5 bases, 3 bases remained unmatched. The full variable domain, its missing parts supplied by reference TRBV19 and TRBJ1-4, is DGGITQSPKYLFRKEGQNVTLSCEQNLNHDAMYWYRQDPGQGLRLIYYSQIVNDFQKGDIAEGYSVSREKKESFPLTVTSAQKNPTAFYLCASSRTGGNEKLFFGSGTQLSVL.

This clone was detected a few times. J is TRBJ2-5 and V is TRBV19; D perhaps matches TRBD1 (6 bases). The J call could be wrong; TRBJ2-7 is a better fit for the DNA end. This CDR3 contains 15 residues. Germline values: CDR1 LNHDA, CDR2 SQIVND (reference sequence). The DNA for the CDR3 is TGTGCCAGTAGTGAAACAGGGCTCGTCACCTACGAGCAGTACTTC. It translates to CASSETGLVTYEQYF.

The chain combines TRBV19 with TRBJ2-7; the match to TRBD1 covers 7 bases. Germline CDR1 LNHDA, CDR2 SQIVND (reference sequence). The length of the CDR3 is 14 residues. V lost 4 bases and J lost 6; bases outside the gene matches: 9. The CDR3 protein is CASSKGGNPVEQYF. Here the CDR3 DNA reads TGTGCCAGTAGTAAAGGGGGCAATCCGGTCGAGCAGTACTTC.

The CDR3 DNA is TGTGCCAGCACCCCACTCGGGAATGAGCAGTTCTTC. This codes for CASTPLGNEQFF. The gene calls are TRBV6-1 and TRBJ2-1; D unresolved. There are 12 residues in the CDR3. Per the germline V gene, CDR1 is MNHNS and CDR2 is SASEGT. Trimming took off 7 bases at V and 7 bases at J, with 11 bases between the two ends.

The rearrangement links TRBV7-9 to TRBJ1-2; D perhaps matches TRBD1 (6 bases). The germline V gene has CDR1 SEHNR and CDR2 FQNEAQ (reference sequence). This CDR3 region has 15 residues. With 3 bases removed from V and 0 bases from J, the gap between germline ends came to 11 bases. The CDR3 sequence: CASSFAGAANYGYTF. The CDR3 nucleotides read TGTGCCAGCAGCTTTGCAGGGGCAGCTAACTATGGCTACACCTTC.

This rearrangement joins TRBV7-2 to TRBJ2-5, with 12 nucleotides matching TRBD1. The V gene's germline CDR1 is SGHTA and CDR2 FQGNSA. Trimming cost V 3 bases and J 3 bases; bases outside gene matches: 5. The CDR3 is 16 residues long. CDR3 in DNA: TGTGCCAGCAGCTTTGGGACAGGGGGCGCGGAAGAGACCCAGTACTTC. Its translation: CASSFGTGGAEETQYF.

The rearrangement uses TRBV2 and TRBJ2-5; perhaps TRBD1 as D (6 bases). V was trimmed by 6 bases and J by 5 bases, leaving 19 bases between them. The CDR3 length is 15 residues. The germline CDR1 and CDR2 sequences are SNHLY and FYNNEI. CDR3 nucleotide sequence: TGTGCCAGCAGACCCACAGGGACCCCTCGGGAGACCCAGTACTTC. The encoded protein is CASRPTGTPRETQYF.

The chain employs TRBV13 and TRBJ2-7; TRBD2 aligns across 10 bases. The CDR3 has 16 amino acids. From germline, CDR1 is PRHDT and CDR2 FYEKMQ (reference sequence). V was clipped by 5 bases and J by 3 bases; unmatched bases: 10. The CDR3 nucleotides read TGTGCCAGCAGCGTAAGCGGGGGGGTTTTTCGCTACGAGCAGTACTTC. It codes for CASSVSGGVFRYEQYF.

Written as DNA, the CDR3 is TGTGCCAGCAGTCCGACAGCTTACTCTGGAAACACCATATATTTT. As protein: CASSPTAYSGNTIYF. The J gene is TRBJ1-3, the V gene TRBV2; weak D call: TRBD1 (5 bases). This CDR3 has 15 amino acids. The V gene's germline CDR1 is SNHLY and CDR2 FYNNEI. V lost 5 bases to trimming and J lost 0 bases, with 11 bases between them.

The CDR3 region has the DNA TGTGCCAGCAGCTTGGTTGGGACAGTTAATGAAAAACTGTTTTTT. Translated: CASSLVGTVNEKLFF. V usage is TRBV5-6 and J usage is TRBJ1-4, with 7 bases fitting TRBD1. V was clipped by 0 bases and J by 4 bases; unmatched bases: 3. The CDR3 runs to 15 residues. CDR1 is SGHDT and CDR2 is YYEEEE in the germline V gene.

The CDR3 sequence is CASSLEWASGSVVYEQYF. Written as DNA, the CDR3 is TGCGCCAGCAGCTTGGAATGGGCTAGCGGGAGTGTGGTCTACGAGCAGTACTTC. V is TRBV5-1 and J is TRBJ2-7; 10 bases map to TRBD2. After removal of 0 bases from V and 3 bases from J, the junction contained 12 bases not matched to a gene. The CDR3 covers 18 residues. Per germline, CDR1 SGHRS and CDR2 YFSETQ.

Here the CDR3 DNA reads TGTGCCTGGAGCACAAATTCACCCCTCCACTTT. It yields the protein CAWSTNSPLHF. This rearrangement joins TRBV30 to TRBJ1-6; no reliable D call. V was cut by 3 bases and J by 7 bases, with 4 bases left in between. Germline CDR1 is GTSNPN and CDR2 is SVGIG (reference sequence). CDR3 size: 11 residues.

This clone appeared a few times. V usage is TRBV6-5 and J usage is TRBJ2-2, with 7 nucleotides matching TRBD1. CDR1 and CDR2 from the germline V gene are MNHEY and SVGAGI. The CDR3 consists of 15 residues. J gave up 4 bases and V 5 bases, and 7 bases lay outside the gene matches. CDR3 sequence reads: CASSNTGVFTGELFF. In nucleotides, the CDR3 is TGTGCCAGCAGTAACACAGGGGTCTTCACCGGGGAGCTGTTTTTT.

This rearrangement joins TRBV5-4 to TRBJ2-3, with 11 bases identical to TRBD2. The trim removed 4 bases at V and 6 bases at J, leaving 7 bases unmatched. This CDR3 is built from 15 residues. Germline lookup yields CDR1 SGHNT and CDR2 YYREEE (reference sequence). CDR3: CASSRTSSGRDTQYF. The CDR3 coding sequence is TGTGCCAGCAGCCGGACTTCTAGCGGGAGGGATACGCAGTATTTT.